The 17 T cell receptor beta chains below were found in one sample sequenced in a study of technical replicates of blood from four donors. Assay used: immunoSEQ multiplex PCR; TCRdb lists only in-frame clones, some missing. The sample includes more than 75,000 clones, 90% to 95% of them seen just once. Input material: T cells isolated from PBMCs. The source is a human donor in good health.

The chain employs TRBV6-1 and TRBJ2-5; D is perhaps TRBD2 (6 bases). Germline CDR1 MNHNS, CDR2 SASEGT. Trimming shortened V by 3 bases and J by 5 bases, and 16 bases separated the two germline ends. The CDR3 is 15 residues long. This CDR3 reads CASSEGVGGAETQYF. The DNA of the CDR3 is TGTGCCAGCAGTGAGGGAGTAGGCGGGGCGGAGACCCAGTACTTC.

The chain couples TRBV5-1 to TRBJ2-7, with 8 bases lining up with TRBD1. Per the germline V gene, CDR1 is SGHRS and CDR2 is YFSETQ. The CDR3 has 17 amino acids. The junction had 19 bases not matched to a gene; V was cut back by 4 bases and J by 7 bases. CDR3 sequence reads: CASSLIPTGTGGKEQYF. The CDR3, as DNA: TGCGCCAGCAGCCTTATCCCTACCGGGACAGGTGGGAAAGAGCAGTACTTC.

This chain links TRBV28 with TRBJ2-5; tentatively, D is TRBD2 (6 bases). CDR3 length: 14 amino acids. Germline values: CDR1 MDHEN, CDR2 SYDVKM. The V and J ends lost 0 bases and 3 bases respectively, with 8 bases between them. DNA of the CDR3: TGTGCCAGCAGTTTATGGTCGGGAGAAGAGACCCAGTACTTC. Encoded protein: CASSLWSGEETQYF.

The CDR3 sequence: CASRLIAGTGVGYTF. The CDR3 DNA reads TGTGCCAGCAGACTTATCGCCGGGACAGGGGTCGGCTACACCTTC. V gene TRBV2 combines with J gene TRBJ1-2; 10 bases map to TRBD1. After removal of 6 bases from V and 8 bases from J, the junction contained 12 bases not matched to a gene. The CDR3 has 15 amino acids. Germline lookup yields CDR1 SNHLY and CDR2 FYNNEI.

This clone appeared once. The chain uses TRBV7-9 and TRBJ2-3, with D perhaps TRBD1 (6 bases). CDR1 SEHNR and CDR2 FQNEAQ come from the germline V gene (reference sequence). This CDR3 contains 16 residues. The V end was cut by 5 bases, the J end by 0 bases, with 15 bases between. Written as DNA, the CDR3 is TGTGCCAGCAGCCCGACACGACAGGACAGCACAGATACGCAGTATTTT. Protein: CASSPTRQDSTDTQYF.

The gene calls are TRBV9 and TRBJ2-2; 8 bases fit TRBD1. CDR1 is SGDLS, CDR2 YYNGEE, per germline. The junction had 2 bases not matched to a gene; V was cut back by 2 bases and J by 5 bases. The CDR3 covers 14 residues. The CDR3 nucleotides read TGTGCCAGCAGCGTGACAGGGGCGACCGGGGAGCTGTTTTTT. Protein sequence: CASSVTGATGELFF.

The chain links TRBV28 to TRBJ1-5; no firm D call. This CDR3 comprises 13 residues. The V gene's germline CDR1 is MDHEN and CDR2 SYDVKM. V lost 3 bases, J lost 2 bases, and 5 bases lay in between. The CDR3 sequence: CASSLQGNQPQHF. The CDR3 DNA sequence: TGTGCCAGCAGTTTGCAGGGCAATCAGCCCCAGCATTTT.

The rearrangement uses TRBV7-2 and TRBJ2-1; maybe TRBD1 (5 bases). This CDR3 spans 16 amino acids. Deletions cut 1 base from V and 5 bases from J, with 15 bases between. The V gene's germline CDR1 is SGHTA and CDR2 FQGNSA. This CDR3 reads CASSLGSQGAHNEQFF. CDR3 DNA sequence: TGTGCCAGCAGCTTAGGCTCGCAGGGCGCCCACAATGAGCAGTTCTTC. The full variable domain, with the rest looked up from reference TRBV7-2 and TRBJ2-1, is GAGVSQSPSNKVTEKGKDVELRCDPISGHTALYWYRQSLGQGLEFLIYFQGNSAPDKSGLPSDRFSAERTGGSVSTLTIQRTQQEDSAVYLCASSLGSQGAHNEQFFGPGTRLTVL.

This clone was seen a handful of times. The V gene is TRBV9, the J gene TRBJ1-3, with 8 bases matching TRBD1. CDR3 size: 15 residues. V lost 3 bases, J lost 8 bases, and 10 bases stayed unmatched. Germline V lookup: CDR1 SGDLS, CDR2 YYNGEE. CDR3 coding DNA: TGTGCCAGCAGCGCAGGGGGCGCCCCCTTGGACACCATATATTTT. It is translated as CASSAGGAPLDTIYF.

The genes are TRBV2 and TRBJ1-3; D possibly corresponds to TRBD1 (5 bases). Germline-derived CDR1 and CDR2 are SNHLY and FYNNEI. V was trimmed by 6 bases and J by 0 bases, leaving 18 bases between them. The CDR3 has 17 amino acids. Here the CDR3 reads CASSLRGGASSGNTIYF. The CDR3 nucleotides read TGTGCCAGCAGCCTTCGGGGGGGTGCGAGCTCTGGAAACACCATATATTTT.

The rearrangement joins TRBV9 to TRBJ1-4; no clear D. V gave up 5 bases and J gave up 0 bases, with 8 bases separating them. The CDR3 runs to 14 residues. Germline CDR1 is SGDLS and CDR2 is YYNGEE. The CDR3 DNA reads TGTGCCAGCAGTGGAGTTGCAACTAATGAAAAACTGTTTTTT. This encodes CASSGVATNEKLFF.

V gene TRBV6-1 combines with J gene TRBJ2-1; 10 bases line up with TRBD2. J lost 7 bases, V lost 6 bases, and 6 bases had no gene match. The CDR3 loop spans 14 amino acids. The germline gives CDR1 MNHNS, CDR2 SASEGT. The CDR3 region has the DNA TGTGCCAGCAGCCCTAGCGGGAGATCGAATGAGCAGTTCTTC. Translation gives CASSPSGRSNEQFF.

This chain connects TRBV5-4 to TRBJ2-2, with 11 bases fitting TRBD2. Germline V gene data show CDR1 as SGHNT and CDR2 as YYREEE (reference sequence). The V gene end was trimmed by 5 bases and the J gene end by 5 bases; junction bases not matched to a gene: 8. This CDR3 has 16 residues. This CDR3 is CASRATSGTVTGELFF. For the CDR3, the DNA is TGTGCCAGCAGGGCGACTAGCGGGACTGTAACCGGGGAGCTGTTTTTT.

J is TRBJ2-5 and V is TRBV28; 13 positions agree with TRBD2. This CDR3 comprises 18 residues. V lost 5 bases and J lost 0; bases outside the gene matches: 9. Germline V gene sequence: CDR1 MDHEN, CDR2 SYDVKM. DNA for the CDR3: TGTGCCAGCAGTCTAACTAGCGGGAGGGCCCTGGACCAAGAGACCCAGTACTTC. As protein: CASSLTSGRALDQETQYF.

This chain links TRBV15 with TRBJ2-7; D perhaps matches TRBD2 (5 bases). V was shortened by 5 bases and J by 6 bases, with 11 bases between the two germline ends. The CDR3 runs to 12 residues. From germline, CDR1 is LNHNV and CDR2 YYDKDF (reference sequence). The CDR3, as DNA: TGTGCCACCAGCCCAATACGGGGCGAGCAGTACTTC. Translated, it gives CATSPIRGEQYF.

This clone has a single count. The chain links TRBV5-1 to TRBJ2-2; D gene ambiguous. The V end was cut by 0 bases, the J end by 5 bases, with 8 bases between. Looked up from germline, CDR1 is SGHRS and CDR2 is YFSETQ. The CDR3 spans 14 residues. CDR3 residues: CASSLDSRTGELFF. Written as DNA, the CDR3 is TGCGCCAGCAGCTTGGACAGCCGTACCGGGGAGCTGTTTTTT.

This sequence joins TRBV9 and TRBJ2-7; D may be TRBD1 (6 bases). The germline CDR1 and CDR2 sequences are SGDLS and YYNGEE. This CDR3 region has 12 residues. Between the trimmed V and J ends, which lost 5 bases and 0 bases, there was a span of 6 bases. The CDR3 region has the DNA TGTGCCAGCAGGGACAGCTCCTACGAGCAGTACTTC. Translating it yields CASRDSSYEQYF.